This is a list of T cell receptor beta chains from one sample in a study of T cells expressing NK-cell markers. Following a re-call of the 5' RACE reads, TCRdb has one entry per CDR3 protein and lacks DNA. There are 350,000 to 500,000 distinct CDR3 sequences in the sample, with less than 7.5% held by the top ten. The sample consisted of blood T cells: a sorted CD56 or NKG2C T cell subset, CD4+ or CD8+ T cells, or bulk PBMC T cells (not recorded which). Receptors were obtained from a woman between 18 and 69 years old in good health. Both conserved end residues are part of each CDR3. Each record gives: CDR3 length, J gene, V gene, CDR3 protein.

CDR3 length: 15
J gene: TRBJ2-3
V gene: TRBV7-2
CDR3 protein: CASSSTGLALDTQYF

CDR3 length: 16
J gene: TRBJ2-7
V gene: TRBV6-2/TRBV6-3
CDR3 protein: CASSYSIQGWTYEQYF

CDR3 length: 14
J gene: TRBJ2-7
V gene: TRBV19
CDR3 protein: CASQRGTGMDEQYF

CDR3 length: 13
J gene: TRBJ1-5
V gene: TRBV7-9
CDR3 protein: CASSLHGGSAQHF

CDR3 length: 11
J gene: TRBJ2-4
V gene: TRBV20-1
CDR3 protein: CSASDREYQYF

CDR3 length: 12
J gene: TRBJ2-1
V gene: TRBV20-1
CDR3 protein: CSAATSRHEQFF

CDR3 length: 12
J gene: TRBJ1-1
V gene: TRBV20-1
CDR3 protein: CSVPDRGGEAFF

CDR3 length: 16
J gene: TRBJ2-7
V gene: TRBV12-3/TRBV12-4
CDR3 protein: CASSFRLGDRAYEQYF

CDR3 length: 12
J gene: TRBJ2-1
V gene: TRBV4-3
CDR3 protein: CASSPEGNEQFF

CDR3 length: 16
J gene: TRBJ1-4
V gene: TRBV14
CDR3 protein: CASSLGRGQTNEKLFF

CDR3 length: 16
J gene: TRBJ2-1
V gene: TRBV7-2
CDR3 protein: CASSFIPGQVGDEQFF

CDR3 length: 16
J gene: TRBJ1-2
V gene: TRBV4-2
CDR3 protein: CASSQDHGAPTYGYTF

CDR3 length: 14
J gene: TRBJ2-3
V gene: TRBV20-1
CDR3 protein: CSARGGVGVDTQYF

CDR3 length: 13
J gene: TRBJ1-2
V gene: TRBV20-1
CDR3 protein: CSAREGGRRGYTF

CDR3 length: 16
J gene: TRBJ2-1
V gene: TRBV9
CDR3 protein: CASSPRPQLADNEQFF

CDR3 length: 17
J gene: TRBJ2-7
V gene: TRBV28
CDR3 protein: CASSRSTGTGVFYEQYF

CDR3 length: 14
J gene: TRBJ2-1
V gene: TRBV5-6
CDR3 protein: CASSLPQAYNEQFF

CDR3 length: 16
J gene: TRBJ2-3
V gene: TRBV7-7
CDR3 protein: CASSKGLAGTTDTQYF

CDR3 length: 20
J gene: TRBJ1-3
V gene: TRBV28
CDR3 protein: CASSAFKGSDREYSGNTIYF

CDR3 length: 14
J gene: TRBJ2-3
V gene: TRBV11-2
CDR3 protein: CASSSAGWGDTQYF

CDR3 length: 15
J gene: TRBJ1-4
V gene: TRBV18
CDR3 protein: CASSQTMDRGEKLFF

CDR3 length: 14
J gene: TRBJ2-7
V gene: TRBV30
CDR3 protein: CAWRGAGGLYEQYF

CDR3 length: 16
J gene: TRBJ2-1
V gene: TRBV20-1
CDR3 protein: CSASFSGRRGLGEQFF

CDR3 length: 14
J gene: TRBJ2-1
V gene: TRBV20-1
CDR3 protein: CSALPPGLGNEQFF

CDR3 length: 14
J gene: TRBJ2-3
V gene: TRBV15
CDR3 protein: CATSRAPSTDTQYF

CDR3 length: 14
J gene: TRBJ2-7
V gene: TRBV7-2
CDR3 protein: CASSWLADSYEQYF

CDR3 length: 15
J gene: TRBJ2-7
V gene: TRBV5-6
CDR3 protein: CASVVFGGSSYEQYF

CDR3 length: 17
J gene: TRBJ2-5
V gene: TRBV4-2
CDR3 protein: CASSQFPGGQVMETQYF

CDR3 length: 16
J gene: TRBJ2-1
V gene: TRBV18
CDR3 protein: CASSLVAGELDNEQFF

CDR3 length: 14
J gene: TRBJ2-7
V gene: TRBV12-3/TRBV12-4
CDR3 protein: CASSFPAGAWEQYF

CDR3 length: 13
J gene: TRBJ2-7
V gene: TRBV20-1
CDR3 protein: CSASLRIPHEQYF

CDR3 length: 15
J gene: TRBJ2-2
V gene: TRBV15
CDR3 protein: CATSGLGQYTGELFF

CDR3 length: 16
J gene: TRBJ2-6
V gene: TRBV6-5
CDR3 protein: CASSTWDFSGANVLTF

CDR3 length: 17
J gene: TRBJ2-1
V gene: TRBV7-2
CDR3 protein: CASSSNKLAGANNEQFF

CDR3 length: 14
J gene: TRBJ1-6
V gene: TRBV5-6
CDR3 protein: CASSLGQGYSPLDF

CDR3 length: 14
J gene: TRBJ1-3
V gene: TRBV20-1
CDR3 protein: CSAVQGGYGNTIYF

CDR3 length: 16
J gene: TRBJ2-1
V gene: TRBV20-1
CDR3 protein: CSAADSASGSYNEQFF

CDR3 length: 11
J gene: TRBJ2-5
V gene: TRBV10-3
CDR3 protein: CAISDSGRARF

CDR3 length: 16
J gene: TRBJ1-2
V gene: TRBV6-5
CDR3 protein: CASSYSIEGTGYGYTF

CDR3 length: 15
J gene: TRBJ2-1
V gene: TRBV7-3
CDR3 protein: CASSFLGPSNNEQFF

CDR3 length: 11
J gene: TRBJ1-1
V gene: TRBV5-4
CDR3 protein: CASSRGSEAFF

CDR3 length: 13
J gene: TRBJ1-2
V gene: TRBV25-1
CDR3 protein: CASSPSTGNGYTF

CDR3 length: 13
J gene: TRBJ2-2
V gene: TRBV12-3/TRBV12-4
CDR3 protein: CASSPHVTGELFF

CDR3 length: 13
J gene: TRBJ2-7
V gene: TRBV12-3/TRBV12-4
CDR3 protein: CASTKDRAYEQYF

CDR3 length: 12
J gene: TRBJ2-2
V gene: TRBV29-1
CDR3 protein: CSGGTSTGELFF

CDR3 length: 16
J gene: TRBJ2-1
V gene: TRBV4-2
CDR3 protein: CASSQEGQRLYNEQFF

CDR3 length: 15
J gene: TRBJ2-7
V gene: TRBV11-2
CDR3 protein: CASSLEPGQPYEQYF

CDR3 length: 16
J gene: TRBJ1-2
V gene: TRBV4-3
CDR3 protein: CASSQAGTPKNYGYTF

CDR3 length: 17
J gene: TRBJ2-3
V gene: TRBV6-1
CDR3 protein: CASSATSGGVSTDTQYF

CDR3 length: 15
J gene: TRBJ2-1
V gene: TRBV20-1
CDR3 protein: CSARDQGIQGGEQFF

CDR3 length: 13
J gene: TRBJ2-1
V gene: TRBV12-3/TRBV12-4
CDR3 protein: CASRQSSYNEQFF

CDR3 length: 13
J gene: TRBJ2-1
V gene: TRBV7-2
CDR3 protein: CASSPRLPNEQFF

CDR3 length: 17
J gene: TRBJ2-1
V gene: TRBV12-3/TRBV12-4
CDR3 protein: CASSPTGTSGGYNEQFF

CDR3 length: 11
J gene: TRBJ2-1
V gene: TRBV20-1
CDR3 protein: CSASMRDEQFF

CDR3 length: 14
J gene: TRBJ2-7
V gene: TRBV18
CDR3 protein: CASSRAGGSYEQYF

CDR3 length: 13
J gene: TRBJ1-6
V gene: TRBV2
CDR3 protein: CASSRDLNSPLHF

CDR3 length: 13
J gene: TRBJ2-1
V gene: TRBV20-1
CDR3 protein: CSAAGGNYNEQFF

CDR3 length: 13
J gene: TRBJ2-2
V gene: TRBV5-1
CDR3 protein: CASSLGSAGELFF

CDR3 length: 15
J gene: TRBJ2-1
V gene: TRBV20-1
CDR3 protein: CSARDGQGPYNEQFF